This TCR beta chain originates from a study of T cell responses to AZD1222 COVID-19 vaccine (dated by TCRdb to the early 2020s). The study in broad terms: TCR sequencing covered 230 or so trial participants: 207 given two doses of AZD1222 and approximately 26 given two doses of MenACWY control vaccine. Enrollment into the trials was organized by age into subgroups of 18-55, 56-69 and 70-plus years, and those subgroups contained approximately 150, 30 and 60 TCR-sequenced participants, respectively.

The CDR3 regions of human TCRbeta chains were analyzed by immunosequencing. As for how the authors treated the data: TCRs in the repertoires were compared against a reference library of SARS-CoV-2-specific TCRs that had been generated with the MIRA antigen-specificity platform. Breadth meant the fraction of unique TCRs that were SARS-CoV-2-associated, whereas depth meant the fraction of total T cells that were SARS-CoV-2-associated. Using the MIRA data, every spike-specific TCR was mapped to the spike region that the TCR reacted to and assigned to either a CD4 or a CD8 class. Log10-transformed breadth and depth values were compared by one-way ANOVA with Sidak's multiple comparisons tests. Here the immuneACCESS table is served through TCRdb, limited to in-frame sequences with V and J called. Missing clones are a known gap in these copies; in checked studies unresolved V genes cover under half, and the rest lacks a known reason. Clonal size and the V and J genes are those of that table, whereas D and trimming came from the DNA. The sample profile shows 180,000 or so clones; 92% of them were found once. The biggest ten clones account for about 1.9% of the sample.

What the work shows at the level of the full study, not this receptor alone: The 56-69-year group was small, and its depth increase did not reach significance, likely because of low power. The whole spike protein was spanned by vaccine-associated CD4 TCRs, and dominant responses were seen in regions 160-218 and 743-854. Conclusions about previously exposed vaccinees were limited because only a handful of AZD1222 recipients were SARS-CoV-2 seropositive at baseline. Reportedly, almost half of the unique spike-specific TCRs recognized epitopes lying outside the regions that are mutated in the B.1.351 and B.1.1.7 variants. Because no day 14 peak-response samples were available, the repertoires could be characterized only after the peak T cell response. A significant rise in spike-specific TCR breadth and depth was observed after two AZD1222 doses relative to day 0 and relative to MenACWY recipients. Participants were mostly white British and included more females than males, and it was suggested by the authors that clonal diversity may have been underestimated.

A note on this clone: There is no known antigen for this receptor. Base quality data are lacking; no much larger clone is found one base away.

Per the publication, the time point label means: about 28 days (+/-7) after the second vaccine dose. AZD1222 recipients given second doses at about 4 weeks or at about 12 weeks were pooled, since spike-specific TCR depth and breadth were not found to differ between the two schedules. Samples from vaccinated people were obtained from the UK trials COV001 and COV002, which included a single-blind randomized controlled phase 2/3 trial of AZD1222 (ChAdOx1 nCoV-19) in healthy adults. For TCRbeta chain sequencing, PBMC samples were collected from trial participants at day 0 and at day 28 after the second dose. This clonotype was obtained from an adult who received the AZD1222 COVID-19 vaccine. Material: peripheral blood, obtained 28 days after the second AZD1222 dose.

DNA sequence: TGTGCCAGCAGCTCCTGGGAGACTAGGGAGACCCAGTACTTC. It translates as CASSSWETRETQYF. Recombination connected TRBV5-6 to TRBJ2-5; a tentative D call is TRBD2 (6 bases match). From the germline V gene, CDR1 is SGHDT and CDR2 is YYEEEE. CDR3 length: 14 amino acids, cysteine to phenylalanine. Only CDR3 DNA remains: 42 bases, in frame from the first base. V lost 3 bases and J lost 5 bases; the stretch between them is 14 bases long.